Below are 17 T cell receptor beta chains sequenced from a single sample in a study of shared clonotypes between healthy human individuals (dated by TCRdb to 2018 to 2020). The method behind the library was the immunoSEQ multiplex PCR assay. The clones in this table, taken by TCRdb from immuneACCESS, are in-frame only. Not every clone is retained; where verified, under half of the shortfall comes from an unresolved V gene, and the cause of the rest is unknown. In this sample the table shows around 2.5 million clones, 80% to 95% of which occur a single time. The ten largest clones capture more than 0.35% of the sample. What was sequenced was naive CD4+ T cells from PBMCs. The sample's cell subset or site, from its label and the paper: CD45RA+ positively selected. The receptors shown here come from a man between 18 and 29 years old in good health. Some clones in this sample may be carry-over from other donors' samples.

The chain recombines TRBV14 with TRBJ1-2; D ambiguous. The V end lost 4 bases, the J end lost 8 bases, and 20 bases lay between the germline ends. The CDR3 has 15 amino acids. Looked up from germline, CDR1 is SGHDN and CDR2 is FVKESK. The CDR3 region is CASSLGLDPPKGYTF. Written as DNA, the CDR3 is TGTGCCAGCAGCCTCGGACTTGACCCCCCAAAGGGCTACACCTTC.

The CDR3, as DNA: TGTGCCAGCAGGCCAAGAACAGGGTACTATGGCTACACCTTC. It encodes CASRPRTGYYGYTF. The rearrangement uses TRBV5-4 and TRBJ1-2, with a weak D call TRBD1 (6 bases). The CDR3 is made up of 14 amino acids. Between the trimmed V and J ends, which lost 5 bases and 3 bases, there was a span of 14 bases. Germline V gene data show CDR1 as SGHNT and CDR2 as YYREEE (reference sequence).

The genes are TRBV27 and TRBJ1-5; 9 nucleotides align to TRBD1. This CDR3 comprises 15 residues. The V gene's germline CDR1 is MNHEY and CDR2 SMNVEV (reference sequence). Losses at the gene ends were 6 bases for V and 1 base for J; bases not matched to a gene: 4. The CDR3 nucleotides are TGTGCCAGCAGGCCACAGGGGGCAAGCAATCAGCCCCAGCATTTT. It is translated as CASRPQGASNQPQHF.

The rearrangement joins TRBV30 to TRBJ2-4; D is perhaps TRBD1 (6 bases). This CDR3 is 11 amino acids long. Germline assignment: CDR1 GTSNPN and CDR2 SVGIG (reference sequence). V lost 6 bases to trimming and J lost 5 bases, with 8 bases between them. In DNA form, the CDR3 reads TGTGCCTGCCGGACAGAAAACATTCAGTACTTC. Its translation: CACRTENIQYF.

The gene calls are TRBV21-1 and TRBJ1-4. TRBV21-1 is termed a pseudogene. The length of the CDR3 is 9 residues. CDR3 in DNA: TGTGCCAGCGGGGAAAAACTGTTTTTT. Amino acids: CASGEKLFF.

The chain is built from TRBV2 and TRBJ2-1; 7 bases fit TRBD1. The CDR3 is 15 amino acids. Germline V gene data show CDR1 as SNHLY and CDR2 as FYNNEI. Trimming took 4 bases from V and 4 from J; bases not matched to a gene: 7. In nucleotides, the CDR3 is TGTGCCAGCAGTGGGACAGGTGGGGCGTACAATGAGCAGTTCTTC. Translation gives CASSGTGGAYNEQFF.

CDR3 protein: CASSLATAVGILNEQFF. The CDR3 DNA sequence: TGCGCCAGCAGCTTGGCCACGGCAGTTGGAATTTTAAATGAGCAGTTCTTC. The genes are TRBV5-1 and TRBJ2-1; no clear D gene. Trimming removed 0 bases at V and 7 bases at J, with 20 bases between. CDR3 length equals 17 residues. The V gene's germline CDR1 is SGHRS and CDR2 YFSETQ.

The chain is built from TRBV25-1 and TRBJ2-3, with TRBD2 matching over 9 bases. The CDR3 is made up of 15 amino acids. J gave up 5 bases and V 3 bases, and 6 bases lay outside the gene matches. The V gene's germline CDR1 is MGHDK and CDR2 SYGVNS. The CDR3 is CASSDVAGAGDTQYF. The CDR3 nucleotides are TGTGCCAGCAGTGATGTAGCGGGAGCTGGAGATACGCAGTATTTT.

The genes are TRBV13 and TRBJ2-7; the match to TRBD1 covers 10 bases. Germline-derived CDR1 and CDR2 are PRHDT and FYEKMQ (reference sequence). The length of the CDR3 is 13 residues. Unmatched junction bases numbered 4, after V lost 8 bases and J lost 3 bases. The CDR3: CASAGTGDYEQYF. In DNA, the CDR3 is TGTGCCAGCGCCGGGACAGGGGACTACGAGCAGTACTTC.

This clone was observed once. The chain links TRBV28 to TRBJ2-3; 12 bases map to TRBD2. V was clipped by 4 bases and J by 0 bases; unmatched bases: 8. The CDR3 has 18 residues. Germline V gene lookup returns CDR1 MDHEN and CDR2 SYDVKM. The CDR3 DNA sequence: TGTGCCAGCAGTTCCGCTAGCGGGAGGGCCCTTAGCACAGATACGCAGTATTTT. Protein: CASSSASGRALSTDTQYF.

This chain joins TRBV4-1 and TRBJ2-3; D gene ambiguous. The CDR3 totals 14 residues. Trimming stripped 0 bases from V and 4 bases from J, with 8 bases between. Germline-derived CDR1 and CDR2 are MGHRA and YSYEKL. Here the CDR3 DNA reads TGCGCCAGCAGCCAAGAGTCCCGCGCAGATACGCAGTATTTT. It translates to CASSQESRADTQYF.

The chain couples TRBV5-1 to TRBJ2-5, with D hard to call. From germline, CDR1 is SGHRS and CDR2 YFSETQ. CDR3 length equals 13 residues. V lost 7 bases, J lost 0 bases, and 10 bases lay in between. The CDR3 loop is CASAYSYQETQYF. The DNA of the CDR3 is TGCGCCAGCGCTTATTCTTACCAAGAGACCCAGTACTTC.

V and J are TRBV5-1 and TRBJ1-5; a possible D gene is TRBD1 (5 bases). CDR1 and CDR2 from the germline V gene are SGHRS and YFSETQ. This CDR3 is 14 amino acids long. With 1 base removed from V and 7 bases from J, the gap between germline ends came to 12 bases. The CDR3 nucleotides are TGCGCCAGCAGCTTGACAGGCCGAGAGCAGCCCCAGCATTTT. Protein: CASSLTGREQPQHF. The whole variable domain, remainder taken from reference TRBV5-1 and TRBJ1-5, is KAGVTQTPRYLIKTRGQQVTLSCSPISGHRSVSWYQQTPGQGLQFLFEYFSETQRNKGNFPGRFSGRQFSNSRSEMNVSTLELGDSALYLCASSLTGREQPQHFGDGTRLSIL.

This clone was counted a few times. Other DNA sequences in this specimen translate into the identical CDR3. This sequence joins TRBV2 and TRBJ1-1; TRBD1 aligns across 10 bases. Germline CDR1 SNHLY, CDR2 FYNNEI. The ends lost 7 bases at V and 5 bases at J; junction bases unmatched: 1. The CDR3 is 12 amino acids. This CDR3 is CASKDRGTEAFF. DNA of the CDR3: TGTGCCAGCAAGGACAGGGGGACTGAAGCTTTCTTT.

V and J are TRBV7-9 and TRBJ1-6, with unresolved D. Trimming left V 5 bases short and J 8 bases short, with 10 bases between. CDR1 is SEHNR and CDR2 is FQNEAQ in the germline V gene (reference sequence). The CDR3 contains 13 residues. The CDR3 DNA follows: TGTGCCAGCAGCCCCCAGGAGGATTCACCCCTCCACTTT. It yields the protein CASSPQEDSPLHF.

DNA of the CDR3: TGTGCTAGTGGTTCCGGCCGAGGGGGGCCTCAAGCTTTCTTT. It encodes CASGSGRGGPQAFF. The chain uses TRBV12-5 and TRBJ1-1, with TRBD1 as a possible D gene (6 bases). The CDR3 has 14 residues. CDR1 LGHNT and CDR2 FRNRAP come from the germline V gene. Between the trimmed V and J ends, which lost 4 bases and 9 bases, there was a span of 18 bases.

The chain links TRBV19 to TRBJ1-5; 11 bases match TRBD1. V shed 5 bases and J 7 bases; nucleotides not matched to a gene: 10. The CDR3 has 16 amino acids. Germline CDR1 reads LNHDA; CDR2 reads SQIVND (reference sequence). CDR3 region: CASSGPGQGVRQPQHF. For the CDR3, the DNA is TGTGCCAGTAGTGGACCGGGACAGGGGGTTCGGCAGCCCCAGCATTTT.